The rows below give T cell receptor beta chains drawn from one sample of a study of T cell responses to AZD1222 COVID-19 vaccine. Assay used: immunoSEQ multiplex PCR; TCRdb lists only in-frame clones, some missing. This sample carries about 120,000 clones, about nine tenths of them seen once, and the ten largest clones take 14%. Sequenced here: peripheral blood, sampled on day 0 of AZD1222 vaccination. These receptors were obtained from an adult in good health. CDR3s include the opening cysteine and the closing phenylalanine or tryptophan. Fields, in order: J gene, D gene, clone size, V gene, CDR3 protein, CDR3 DNA. The D gene is left open where the match is weak. Size is omitted from some rows. Given values are once, few, many or a class for expanded clones.

j_call: TRBJ2-7
d_call: -
clone_size: -
v_call: TRBV3-1/TRBV3-2
cdr3_aa: CASSQAEVGYEQYF
cdr3_nt: TGTGCCAGCAGCCAGGCGGAGGTGGGCTACGAGCAGTACTTC

j_call: TRBJ2-5
d_call: -
clone_size: -
v_call: TRBV18
cdr3_aa: CASFRYLSGYQETQYF
cdr3_nt: TGTGCCAGCTTCCGATACTTAAGCGGCTACCAAGAGACCCAGTACTTC

j_call: TRBJ2-7
d_call: -
clone_size: -
v_call: TRBV19
cdr3_aa: CASSTFSGPYEQYF
cdr3_nt: TGTGCCAGTAGCACCTTTTCGGGCCCCTACGAGCAGTACTTC

j_call: TRBJ2-1
d_call: -
clone_size: -
v_call: TRBV7-2
cdr3_aa: CASSLGVSLNEQFF
cdr3_nt: TGTGCCAGCAGCTTAGGTGTCTCTCTTAATGAGCAGTTCTTC

j_call: TRBJ2-1
d_call: TRBD2
clone_size: -
v_call: TRBV7-9
cdr3_aa: CASSLVIAGVDEQFF
cdr3_nt: TGTGCCAGCAGCTTAGTGATAGCGGGGGTCGATGAGCAGTTCTTC

j_call: TRBJ2-1
d_call: TRBD2
clone_size: -
v_call: TRBV20-1
cdr3_aa: CSASVAGENEQFF
cdr3_nt: TGCAGTGCTAGTGTAGCGGGAGAGAATGAGCAGTTCTTC

j_call: TRBJ2-3
d_call: TRBD2
clone_size: -
v_call: TRBV9
cdr3_aa: CASSGSRDYRTDTQYF
cdr3_nt: TGTGCCAGCAGCGGAAGCAGGGACTATCGGACAGATACGCAGTATTTT

j_call: TRBJ2-3
d_call: -
clone_size: -
v_call: TRBV7-6
cdr3_aa: CASSLGVGQTYTDTQYF
cdr3_nt: TGTGCCAGCAGCTTAGGGGTCGGACAAACCTACACAGATACGCAGTATTTT

j_call: TRBJ1-6
d_call: -
clone_size: -
v_call: TRBV4-1
cdr3_aa: CASSQGTPFSSLHF
cdr3_nt: TGCGCCAGCAGCCAAGGGACACCCTTCAGTTCCCTCCACTTT

j_call: TRBJ1-2
d_call: -
clone_size: -
v_call: TRBV9
cdr3_aa: CASSAGTLRGYTF
cdr3_nt: TGTGCCAGCAGCGCCGGGACTCTGCGGGGCTACACCTTC

j_call: TRBJ1-6
d_call: -
clone_size: -
v_call: TRBV12-5
cdr3_aa: CASGLGGFRSPLHF
cdr3_nt: TGTGCTAGTGGTTTGGGAGGCTTTCGCTCACCCCTCCACTTT

j_call: TRBJ1-6
d_call: -
clone_size: few
v_call: TRBV30
cdr3_aa: CAWNQGRINSPLHF
cdr3_nt: TGTGCCTGGAATCAGGGGAGAATCAATTCACCCCTCCACTTT

j_call: TRBJ1-2
d_call: -
clone_size: -
v_call: TRBV10-3
cdr3_aa: CAISESLGDYGYTF
cdr3_nt: TGTGCCATCAGTGAGTCGTTGGGAGACTATGGCTACACCTTC

j_call: TRBJ1-2
d_call: -
clone_size: -
v_call: TRBV2
cdr3_aa: CASNPRAALLDYGYTF
cdr3_nt: TGTGCCAGCAACCCCCGGGCAGCACTCCTAGACTATGGCTACACCTTC

j_call: TRBJ2-7
d_call: -
clone_size: -
v_call: TRBV6-5
cdr3_aa: CASSYVGEQYF
cdr3_nt: TGTGCCAGCAGTTACGTGGGGGAGCAGTACTTC

j_call: TRBJ1-1
d_call: -
clone_size: -
v_call: TRBV2
cdr3_aa: CASQDQEEAFF
cdr3_nt: TGTGCCAGCCAGGACCAGGAGGAAGCTTTCTTT

j_call: TRBJ2-2
d_call: -
clone_size: -
v_call: TRBV20-1
cdr3_aa: CSASKGSARGTGELFF
cdr3_nt: TGCAGTGCTAGTAAGGGATCGGCGCGGGGCACCGGGGAGCTGTTTTTT

j_call: TRBJ2-1
d_call: -
clone_size: once
v_call: TRBV6-7
cdr3_aa: CASRPGGPYNEQFF
cdr3_nt: TGTGCCAGCAGGCCAGGAGGGCCCTACAATGAGCAGTTCTTC

j_call: TRBJ2-2
d_call: -
clone_size: -
v_call: TRBV9
cdr3_aa: CASGERLEGPNTGELFF
cdr3_nt: TGTGCCAGCGGCGAACGCTTGGAGGGGCCGAACACCGGGGAGCTGTTTTTT

j_call: TRBJ1-6
d_call: -
clone_size: -
v_call: TRBV27
cdr3_aa: CASTPARGWNSPLHF
cdr3_nt: TGTGCCAGCACCCCCGCCCGGGGCTGGAATTCACCCCTCCACTTT

j_call: TRBJ2-7
d_call: TRBD2
clone_size: -
v_call: TRBV11-2
cdr3_aa: CASSLDVASGGLSYEQYF
cdr3_nt: TGTGCCAGCAGCCTCGATGTGGCTAGCGGGGGCCTTTCCTACGAGCAGTACTTC

j_call: TRBJ1-2
d_call: -
clone_size: -
v_call: TRBV6-5
cdr3_aa: CASSLQGSGYTF
cdr3_nt: TGTGCCAGCAGTCTACAGGGCTCTGGCTACACCTTC

j_call: TRBJ1-5
d_call: -
clone_size: -
v_call: TRBV28
cdr3_aa: CASSLGANSNQPQHF
cdr3_nt: TGTGCCAGCAGTTTAGGGGCAAATAGCAATCAGCCCCAGCATTTT

j_call: TRBJ1-5
d_call: -
clone_size: -
v_call: TRBV28
cdr3_aa: CASSLRGQGLRNQPQHF
cdr3_nt: TGTGCCAGCAGCCTTAGGGGACAAGGCTTGCGCAATCAGCCCCAGCATTTT

j_call: TRBJ1-6
d_call: TRBD1
clone_size: -
v_call: TRBV5-6
cdr3_aa: CASSFSGTGRSPLHF
cdr3_nt: TGTGCCAGCAGCTTCTCCGGGACAGGGCGTTCACCCCTCCACTTT

j_call: TRBJ2-7
d_call: -
clone_size: -
v_call: TRBV2
cdr3_aa: CASRGGEQYF
cdr3_nt: TGTGCCAGCAGGGGGGGCGAGCAGTACTTC

j_call: TRBJ1-1
d_call: -
clone_size: -
v_call: TRBV7-2
cdr3_aa: CASSYSLEAFF
cdr3_nt: TGTGCCAGCAGCTACAGCCTTGAAGCTTTCTTT

j_call: TRBJ2-2
d_call: -
clone_size: -
v_call: TRBV15
cdr3_aa: CATSRDQVSGELFF
cdr3_nt: TGTGCCACCAGCAGAGATCAGGTCTCCGGGGAGCTGTTTTTT

j_call: TRBJ1-3
d_call: -
clone_size: -
v_call: TRBV6-5
cdr3_aa: CASSSTDRIGNTIYF
cdr3_nt: TGTGCCAGCAGTTCCACTGACCGGATCGGAAACACCATATATTTT

j_call: TRBJ2-3
d_call: TRBD2
clone_size: -
v_call: TRBV9
cdr3_aa: CASSTTGGPGDTQYF
cdr3_nt: TGTGCCAGCAGCACCACGGGGGGACCTGGAGATACGCAGTATTTT

j_call: TRBJ1-1
d_call: -
clone_size: once
v_call: TRBV7-9
cdr3_aa: CASSTGGNTEAFF
cdr3_nt: TGTGCCAGCAGCACCGGAGGGAACACTGAAGCTTTCTTT

j_call: TRBJ2-4
d_call: -
clone_size: -
v_call: TRBV7-8
cdr3_aa: CASSLGQTLAKNIQYF
cdr3_nt: TGTGCCAGCAGCTTAGGACAGACCCTAGCCAAAAACATTCAGTACTTC

j_call: TRBJ1-1
d_call: -
clone_size: -
v_call: TRBV7-2
cdr3_aa: CASRRQGSTEAFF
cdr3_nt: TGTGCCAGCAGGCGTCAGGGGTCCACTGAAGCTTTCTTT

j_call: TRBJ1-1
d_call: TRBD1
clone_size: -
v_call: TRBV14
cdr3_aa: CASKPRTGGNTEAFF
cdr3_nt: TGTGCCAGCAAACCCCGGACAGGGGGTAACACTGAAGCTTTCTTT

j_call: TRBJ2-2
d_call: -
clone_size: -
v_call: TRBV30
cdr3_aa: CAWNYADPGELFF
cdr3_nt: TGTGCCTGGAATTACGCGGACCCCGGGGAGCTGTTTTTT

j_call: TRBJ1-6
d_call: TRBD1
clone_size: -
v_call: TRBV6-5
cdr3_aa: CASRGGTANSPLHF
cdr3_nt: TGTGCCAGCAGGGGTGGGACAGCTAATTCACCCCTCCACTTT

j_call: TRBJ1-4
d_call: -
clone_size: -
v_call: TRBV3-1/TRBV3-2
cdr3_aa: CASSQGEKLFF
cdr3_nt: TGTGCCAGCAGCCAAGGTGAAAAACTGTTTTTT

j_call: TRBJ1-2
d_call: -
clone_size: -
v_call: TRBV6-5
cdr3_aa: CASSYRGGRNYGYTF
cdr3_nt: TGTGCCAGCAGTTACAGGGGAGGACGTAACTATGGCTACACCTTC

j_call: TRBJ1-1
d_call: -
clone_size: -
v_call: TRBV21-1
cdr3_aa: CASSTRTGGGTEAFF
cdr3_nt: TGTGCCAGCAGCACCCGGACAGGGGGCGGCACTGAAGCTTTCTTT